The entry that follows covers one T cell receptor (beta chain) sequence. What it binds is not known. From germline, CDR1 is SGHVS and CDR2 FQNEAQ. V gave up 1 base and J gave up 4 bases, with 8 bases separating them. The CDR3 contains 15 residues. This record belongs to a study of blood T cells in healthy people across ages. Whole-study results and caveats: No conclusive comparison of naive versus antigen-experienced cells was possible with unsorted PBMCs. Among long-lived donors, naive CD4+ cells were more numerous and diversity higher than in aged donors.

A second PCR, run for about 7 to 11 cycles, used a sample-barcoded 5' primer plus a J-beta primer mix. Every cDNA was tagged by a template-switch adaptor with 12 random nucleotides. A single record per CDR3 protein comes from TCRdb applying MiXCR to the 5' RACE reads. The sample carries approximately 690,000 distinct CDR3 sequences, approximately 59% recorded once. What was sequenced was blood. This rearrangement joins TRBV7-8 to TRBJ2-6; the D is unclear. This TCR was recovered from a man aged 60-69 years in good health. The CDR3 loop reads CASSLGRRGANVLTF. The CDR3 region has the DNA TGTGCCAGCAGCTTAGGTCGAAGGGGGGCCAACGTCCTGACTTTC.